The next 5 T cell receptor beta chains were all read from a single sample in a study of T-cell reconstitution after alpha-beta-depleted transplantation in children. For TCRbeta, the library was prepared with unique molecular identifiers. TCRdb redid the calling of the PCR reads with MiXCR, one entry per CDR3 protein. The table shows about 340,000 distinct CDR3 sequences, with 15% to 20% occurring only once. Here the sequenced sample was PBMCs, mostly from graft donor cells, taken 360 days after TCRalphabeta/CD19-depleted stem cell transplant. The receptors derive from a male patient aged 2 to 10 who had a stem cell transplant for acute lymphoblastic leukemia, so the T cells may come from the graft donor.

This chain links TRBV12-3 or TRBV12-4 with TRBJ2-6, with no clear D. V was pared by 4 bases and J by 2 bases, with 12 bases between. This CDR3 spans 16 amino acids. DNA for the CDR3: TGTGCCAGCAGTTATGGCCAGGTAGCTGGGGCCAACGTCCTGACTTTC. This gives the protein CASSYGQVAGANVLTF.

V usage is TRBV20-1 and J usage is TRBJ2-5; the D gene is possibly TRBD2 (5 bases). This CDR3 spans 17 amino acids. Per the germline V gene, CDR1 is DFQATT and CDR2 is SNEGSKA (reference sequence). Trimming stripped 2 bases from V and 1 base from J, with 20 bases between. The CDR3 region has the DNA TGCAGTGCTAGAACTAGAGGTACCACCCTAATCCAAGAGACCCAGTACTTC. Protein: CSARTRGTTLIQETQYF.

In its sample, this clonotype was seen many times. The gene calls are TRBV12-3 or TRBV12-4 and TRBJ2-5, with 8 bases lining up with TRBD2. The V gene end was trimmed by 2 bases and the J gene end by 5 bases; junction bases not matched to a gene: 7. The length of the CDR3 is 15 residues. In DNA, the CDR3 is TGTGCCAGCAGTTTAAGGGTGGGACTAGTTGAGACCCAGTACTTC. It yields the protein CASSLRVGLVETQYF.

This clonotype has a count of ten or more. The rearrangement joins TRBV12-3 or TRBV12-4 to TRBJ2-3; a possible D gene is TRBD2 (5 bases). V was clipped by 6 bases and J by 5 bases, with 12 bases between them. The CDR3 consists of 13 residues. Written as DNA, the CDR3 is TGTGCCAGCAGGCTAGCCCCAGAAGATACGCAGTATTTT. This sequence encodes CASRLAPEDTQYF.

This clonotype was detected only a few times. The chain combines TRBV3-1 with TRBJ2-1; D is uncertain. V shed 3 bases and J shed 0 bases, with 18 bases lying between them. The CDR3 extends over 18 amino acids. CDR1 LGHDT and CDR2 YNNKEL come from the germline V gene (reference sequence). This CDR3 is CASSHLVWAESSYNEQFF. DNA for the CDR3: TGTGCCAGCAGCCATCTCGTCTGGGCGGAAAGCTCCTACAATGAGCAGTTCTTC.